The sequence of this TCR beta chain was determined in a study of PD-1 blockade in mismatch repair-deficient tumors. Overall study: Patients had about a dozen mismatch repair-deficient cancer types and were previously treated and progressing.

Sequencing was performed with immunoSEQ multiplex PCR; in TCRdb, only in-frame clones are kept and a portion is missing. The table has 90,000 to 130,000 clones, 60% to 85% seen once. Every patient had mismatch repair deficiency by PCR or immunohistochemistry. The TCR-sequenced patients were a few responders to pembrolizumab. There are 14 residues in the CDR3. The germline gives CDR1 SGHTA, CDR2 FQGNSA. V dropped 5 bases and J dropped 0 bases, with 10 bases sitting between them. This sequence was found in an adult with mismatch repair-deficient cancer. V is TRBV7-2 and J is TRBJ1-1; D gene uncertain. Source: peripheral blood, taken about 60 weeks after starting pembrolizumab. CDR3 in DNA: TGTGCCAGCAGCCATGGACTGCTGAACACTGAAGCTTTCTTT. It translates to CASSHGLLNTEAFF.